This T cell receptor beta chain was recovered during a study of blood T cell repertoires in COVID-19. About the research overall: Some COVID-19 samples were acute and others convalescent; all came from the United States, Italy and Spain. Nucleic acid was either cDNA or gDNA, and it came from T cells, B-cell-depleted T cells, or PBMCs.

Per the original data handling: Amplification of reference gene primers was used by the study to estimate nucleated cell counts. The repertoire was sequenced with immunoSEQ multiplex PCR; TCRdb's copy has only in-frame clones and lacks some. V and J calls plus clone size are reproduced from that table; the DNA served to infer D and trimming. This sample yields around 140,000 clones, of which around 82% are seen a single time; more than 3.5% belongs to the top ten. This CDR3 spans 16 amino acids. Germline assignment: CDR1 SGHRS and CDR2 YFSETQ. V shed 0 bases and J 5 bases; nucleotides not matched to a gene: 8.

The chain carries TRBV5-1 and TRBJ2-1; 7 bases align to TRBD1. Input material: peripheral blood. The TCR originated in a woman in her sixties or seventies with acute or convalescent COVID-19. The CDR3 spells CASSLATGVGDNEQFF. CDR3 DNA sequence: TGCGCCAGCAGCTTGGCTACAGGGGTCGGAGACAATGAGCAGTTCTTC.